Reported below is one T cell receptor (beta chain). The antigen is not known. cDNA came from about 0.51 to 1 ug RNA primed by random hexamers. From the immunoSEQ multiplex PCR reads, TCRdb called clonotypes with MiXCR, one entry per CDR3 protein. This sample carries more than 95,000 distinct CDR3 sequences, 90% to 95% of them seen once, and the ten largest clones take around 0.2%. These data belong to a study of CD8 T cells in Susac syndrome. Study information: There were five or six sequenced Susac syndrome patients with active disease and roughly 8 in remission. Patients with Susac syndrome were therapy-naive, on corticosteroids, or on intravenous immunoglobulin alone at the time that blood was drawn. Study-level findings and limits: CD8+ clonal expansion in Susac peaked in TEMRA cells and active patients.

CDR1 SGDLS and CDR2 YYNGEE come from the germline V gene. V shed 3 bases, J shed 7 bases, and the junction held 9 bases outside the gene matches. The CDR3 extends over 15 amino acids. Sequences were obtained from CD8+ T cells from PBMCs. The V and J genes are TRBV9 and TRBJ2-7; 11 bases align to TRBD1. The TCR was taken from a human donor with Susac syndrome. CDR3 protein: CASSARDRGVGEQYF. In DNA form, the CDR3 reads TGTGCCAGCAGCGCCAGGGACAGGGGGGTTGGAGAGCAGTACTTC.